The 21 T cell receptor beta chains listed next were all sequenced from one sample in a study of control samples from healthy donors and cancer patients. Sequenced by immunoSEQ multiplex PCR; TCRdb stores in-frame clones only, minus some. Found here are over 65,000 clones, 70% to 90% of them singletons; the top ten hold roughly a tenth. Sample: PBMCs. These receptors were taken from a woman aged 45-59 years with colorectal cancer.

This chain links TRBV18 with TRBJ1-2, with D unresolved. This CDR3 spans 15 amino acids. Trimming took off 3 bases at V and 0 bases at J, with 11 bases between the two ends. Germline CDR1 reads KGHSH; CDR2 reads LQKENI. This CDR3 reads CASSPGWGPNYGYTF. The CDR3 nucleotides read TGTGCCAGCTCACCGGGCTGGGGTCCTAACTATGGCTACACCTTC.

This sequence joins TRBV5-1 and TRBJ2-2; TRBD2 matches at 15 bases. Unmatched junction bases numbered 11, after V lost 3 bases and J lost 5 bases. This CDR3 spans 19 amino acids. CDR1 is SGHRS, CDR2 YFSETQ, per germline. Written as DNA, the CDR3 is TGCGCCAGCAGCTCAGAGGAGGGACTAGCGGGGGGCCGGACCGGGGAGCTGTTTTTT. This codes for CASSSEEGLAGGRTGELFF.

The chain joins TRBV28 to TRBJ1-2; D may be TRBD1 (6 bases). Germline V lookup: CDR1 MDHEN, CDR2 SYDVKM. This CDR3 spans 12 amino acids. V lost 6 bases and J 7 bases, leaving 12 bases between the germline ends. CDR3 protein: CASRQNRAGYTF. In nucleotides, the CDR3 is TGTGCCAGCAGACAAAACAGGGCTGGCTACACCTTC.

The chain has TRBV6-5 and TRBJ1-6; no reliable D call. V was cut by 6 bases and J by 13 bases, with 13 bases left in between. The CDR3 is made up of 12 amino acids. From germline, CDR1 is MNHEY and CDR2 SVGAGI. CDR3 amino acids: CASSQPGFPLHF. Written as DNA, the CDR3 is TGTGCCAGCAGCCAACCAGGATTTCCCCTCCACTTT.

V usage is TRBV6-4 and J usage is TRBJ2-1; tentatively, D is TRBD1 (5 bases). Deletions cut 3 bases from V and 8 bases from J, with 17 bases between. The CDR3 totals 15 residues. Germline assignment: CDR1 MRHNA and CDR2 SNTAGT. CDR3 protein: CASSEGRRSGDEQFF. The CDR3 nucleotides are TGTGCCAGCAGTGAGGGGCGCCGGTCTGGCGATGAGCAGTTCTTC.

This clone was counted a single time. V gene TRBV6-5 combines with J gene TRBJ1-3; perhaps TRBD1 as D (5 bases). This CDR3 region has 13 residues. Germline CDR1 MNHEY, CDR2 SVGAGI. The ends were cut back, 8 bases at V and 2 bases at J, with 10 bases in the middle. This chain's CDR3 is CASFRVTGNTIYF. The CDR3, as DNA: TGTGCCAGCTTCAGGGTAACTGGAAACACCATATATTTT.

The chain has TRBV19 and TRBJ2-3; the D gene is possibly TRBD2 (6 bases). The germline V and J ends were trimmed by 2 bases and 4 bases, with 13 bases remaining between them. This CDR3 is 15 amino acids long. Germline loops: CDR1 LNHDA, CDR2 SQIVND (reference sequence). In nucleotides, the CDR3 is TGTGCCAGTAGTATACTAGCGCCTGCACCAGATACGCAGTATTTT. It codes for CASSILAPAPDTQYF.

V gene TRBV27 combines with J gene TRBJ1-5; TRBD1 agrees at 7 bases. Germline V CDR1 and CDR2: MNHEY, SMNVEV (reference sequence). The CDR3 length is 14 residues. V trimming: 5 bases; J trimming: 2 bases; junction bases outside the gene matches: 3. DNA for the CDR3: TGTGCCAGCAGTATCAGGGGGGGCAATCAGCCCCAGCATTTT. It codes for CASSIRGGNQPQHF.

The sample holds one count of this clone. The J gene is TRBJ1-2, the V gene TRBV27; TRBD1 might be the D (5 bases). CDR3 length: 12 amino acids. The germline V and J ends were trimmed by 4 bases and 8 bases, with 11 bases remaining between them. Looked up from germline, CDR1 is MNHEY and CDR2 is SMNVEV (reference sequence). DNA of the CDR3: TGTGCCAGCAGTTCGAGGGGTTGGGGCTACACCTTC. It translates to CASSSRGWGYTF.

This clone is a singleton in its sample. The gene calls are TRBV9 and TRBJ1-2; D gene uncertain. With 3 bases removed from V and 2 bases from J, the gap between germline ends came to 14 bases. This CDR3 region has 15 residues. Germline V gene lookup returns CDR1 SGDLS and CDR2 YYNGEE. The CDR3 sequence: CASSAQVGSNYGYTF. In DNA, the CDR3 is TGTGCCAGCAGCGCCCAAGTGGGGAGCAACTATGGCTACACCTTC.

This chain links TRBV28 with TRBJ2-5; D unclear. The V end was cut by 6 bases, the J end by 2 bases, with 10 bases between. Germline loops: CDR1 MDHEN, CDR2 SYDVKM. CDR3 size: 13 residues. The CDR3: CASSSGLQETQYF. The CDR3 DNA reads TGTGCCAGCAGCTCCGGGCTACAAGAGACCCAGTACTTC.

The chain links TRBV7-7 to TRBJ2-5; 9 nucleotides agree with TRBD1. This CDR3 has 16 amino acids. Per the germline V gene, CDR1 is SSHAT and CDR2 is FNYEAQ (reference sequence). V trimming: 6 bases; J trimming: 5 bases; junction bases outside the gene matches: 13. The DNA for the CDR3 is TGTGCCAGCAGTACTATCGTGGACAGGGGTAGGGAGACCCAGTACTTC. As protein: CASSTIVDRGRETQYF.

The chain uses TRBV5-5 and TRBJ2-4; 8 bases fit TRBD1. CDR1 SGHKS and CDR2 YYEKEE come from the germline V gene (reference sequence). Germline trimming cut 3 bases from V and 6 bases from J; bases unmatched to any gene: 5. CDR3 length: 14 amino acids. The CDR3 loop is CASSSGQERNIQYF. The CDR3 DNA reads as TGTGCCAGCAGCTCGGGACAGGAGCGAAACATTCAGTACTTC. Together with reference TRBV5-5 and TRBJ2-4, the CDR3 gives the full variable domain: DAGVTQSPTHLIKTRGQQVTLRCSPISGHKSVSWYQQVLGQGPQFIFQYYEKEERGRGNFPDRFSARQFPNYSSELNVNALLLGDSALYLCASSSGQERNIQYFGAGTRLSVL.

The gene calls are TRBV19 and TRBJ2-2; weak D call: TRBD2 (7 bases). V lost 3 bases and J 5 bases, leaving 13 bases between the germline ends. Germline CDR1 is LNHDA and CDR2 is SQIVND (reference sequence). The CDR3 totals 15 residues. This CDR3 is CASSIGGARTGELFF. The DNA for the CDR3 is TGTGCCAGTAGTATTGGGGGGGCGAGGACCGGGGAGCTGTTTTTT.

V and J are TRBV6-5 and TRBJ1-1; 8 positions match TRBD1. V lost 3 bases to trimming and J lost 5 bases; unmatched junction nucleotides: 8. Germline CDR1 and CDR2: MNHEY and SVGAGI. The CDR3 runs 15 residues. The CDR3 coding sequence is TGTGCCAGCAGTTATTCGAGACAGGGGAGGACTGAAGCTTTCTTT. Translated, it gives CASSYSRQGRTEAFF.

This clone appeared a single time. The rearrangement joins TRBV9 to TRBJ1-2, with TRBD1 matching 7 bases. The length of the CDR3 is 15 residues. Trimming cost V 5 bases and J 4 bases; bases outside gene matches: 11. Germline values: CDR1 SGDLS, CDR2 YYNGEE. The chain's CDR3 is CASREGYTGAYGYTF. CDR3 DNA: TGTGCCAGCAGGGAGGGGTACACAGGGGCCTATGGCTACACCTTC.

The CDR3 DNA follows: TGTGCCAGCAGCTTAGCCAAGAATTCACCCCTCCACTTT. Its protein product is CASSLAKNSPLHF. The J gene is TRBJ1-6, the V gene TRBV7-2; no reliable D call. The germline CDR1 and CDR2 sequences are SGHTA and FQGNSA. The CDR3 runs 13 residues. The V end lost 0 bases, the J end lost 7 bases, and 4 bases lay between the germline ends.

The CDR3 here is CASSRDLGNTGELFF. The DNA of the CDR3 is TGTGCCAGCAGCCGAGACTTAGGGAACACCGGGGAGCTGTTTTTT. V and J are TRBV5-5 and TRBJ2-2; D is unresolved. The V gene lost 4 bases and the J gene lost 1 base, with 11 bases spanning the gap. CDR3 size: 15 residues. Germline-derived CDR1 and CDR2 are SGHKS and YYEKEE (reference sequence).

This clone occurred once. V is TRBV30 and J is TRBJ2-5, with 16 bases matching TRBD2. Germline CDR1 is GTSNPN and CDR2 is SVGIG (reference sequence). The V segment lost 4 bases and the J segment 5 bases; nucleotides outside the gene matches: 7. The CDR3 loop spans 16 amino acids. DNA for the CDR3: TGTGCCTGGACCGGGACTAGCGGGGGGGTAAGGGAGACCCAGTACTTC. It translates to CAWTGTSGGVRETQYF.

This sequence joins TRBV7-9 and TRBJ1-2; D not certain. The CDR3 length is 13 residues. Trimming cost V 3 bases and J 6 bases, with 11 bases left between them. CDR1 is SEHNR and CDR2 is FQNEAQ in the germline V gene (reference sequence). For the CDR3, the DNA is TGTGCCAGCAGCTTCCAGGTTATGGATGGCTACACCTTC. Amino acids: CASSFQVMDGYTF. The entire variable domain, with the rest obtained from reference TRBV7-9 and TRBJ1-2, is as follows: DTGVSQNPRHKITKRGQNVTFRCDPISEHNRLYWYRQTLGQGPEFLTYFQNEAQLEKSRLLSDRFSAERPKGSFSTLEIQRTEQGDSAMYLCASSFQVMDGYTFGSGTRLTVV.

The table lists this clone with a count of one. The rearrangement links TRBV9 to TRBJ2-3; D gene unclear. V lost 3 bases and J 2 bases, leaving 13 bases between the germline ends. The V gene's germline CDR1 is SGDLS and CDR2 YYNGEE. This CDR3 spans 15 amino acids. This CDR3 reads CASSDGSYHTDTQYF. The CDR3 DNA reads TGTGCCAGCAGCGATGGATCCTACCACACAGATACGCAGTATTTT. The entire variable domain, with the rest obtained from reference TRBV9 and TRBJ2-3, is as follows: DSGVTQTPKHLITATGQRVTLRCSPRSGDLSVYWYQQSLDQGLQFLIQYYNGEERAKGNILERFSAQQFPDLHSELNLSSLELGDSALYFCASSDGSYHTDTQYFGPGTRLTVL.